A selection of T cell receptor beta chains follows, all from one sample in a study of OX40 agonist ivuxolimab in advanced cancers. Libraries were prepared by immunoSEQ multiplex PCR; TCRdb keeps only in-frame clonotypes and omits some of them. The top ten clones hold about 19% of a sample with over 14,000 clones, 65% to 85% of them seen once. The sequences come from CD4+ or CD8+ T cells sorted from blood, collected in a trial of the OX40 agonist ivuxolimab. Every receptor here comes from an adult with an advanced solid tumor such as melanoma, head and neck, liver or kidney cancer. The CDR3 runs from the conserved cysteine through the conserved F or W. The D gene is left open where the match is weak. Size is omitted from some rows. Given values are once, few, many or a class for expanded clones.

j_gene | len | abundance | d_gene | v_gene | CDR3nt | CDR3aa
TRBJ2-1 | 16 | NA | NA | TRBV19 | TGTGCCAGTAGTATAAATCAAAAGGCCTTATACAATGAGCAGTTCTTC | CASSINQKALYNEQFF
TRBJ2-3 | 15 | once | NA | TRBV28 | TGTGCCAGCAGTTTGGAACGCGGGGAGATGGATACGCAGTATTTT | CASSLERGEMDTQYF
TRBJ1-2 | 13 | NA | NA | TRBV5-6 | TGTGCCAGCAGCGCGGGACGGATCTATGGCTACACCTTC | CASSAGRIYGYTF
TRBJ2-7 | 16 | NA | TRBD2 | TRBV5-1 | TGCGCCAGCAGCGGCGGGACTAGCGGGGCCACCTACGAGCAGTACTTC | CASSGGTSGATYEQYF
TRBJ2-7 | 15 | few | TRBD2 | TRBV6-6 | TGTGCCAGCAGTCCAATCCTAGCGGGAGATGGAGAGCAGTACTTC | CASSPILAGDGEQYF
TRBJ2-7 | 14 | medium-sized | NA | TRBV11-1 | TGTGCCAGCAGCTTAGTGGGGGATCTCTACGAGCAGTACTTC | CASSLVGDLYEQYF
TRBJ2-7 | 18 | NA | NA | TRBV19 | TGTGCCAGTAGTATTAAGTTGACAGCCCGAAAGAGGTCCTACGAGCAGTACTTC | CASSIKLTARKRSYEQYF
TRBJ1-5 | 15 | once | NA | TRBV28 | TGTGCCAGCAGTCCACTTTCCTCTTCCAATCAGCCCCAGCATTTT | CASSPLSSSNQPQHF
TRBJ2-7 | 14 | NA | NA | TRBV29-1 | TGCAGCGTTGAAGGCGGGGCGGCGCTCTACGAGCAGTACTTC | CSVEGGAALYEQYF
TRBJ2-7 | 13 | few | NA | TRBV27 | TGTGCCAGCAGTGCAGCTTCCGCCTACGAGCAGTACTTC | CASSAASAYEQYF
TRBJ2-1 | 14 | NA | NA | TRBV6-5 | TGTGCCAGCACCCTTATGAGCTCCTACAATGAGCAGTTCTTC | CASTLMSSYNEQFF
TRBJ1-2 | 16 | NA | TRBD1 | TRBV4-2 | TGTGCCAGCAGCCCGGTAGAGGCACAGGGGATTTATGGCTACACCTTC | CASSPVEAQGIYGYTF
TRBJ2-7 | 13 | NA | TRBD1 | TRBV13 | TGTGCCAGCAGTTCCGGGACAGGGAACGAGCAGTACTTC | CASSSGTGNEQYF
TRBJ2-7 | 15 | NA | TRBD1 | TRBV4-3 | TGCGCCAGCAGCCAAAGTCAGGACAGGCCATACGAGCAGTACTTC | CASSQSQDRPYEQYF
TRBJ2-1 | 13 | once | NA | TRBV7-6 | TGTGCCAGCAGCAGGGATCCCAACAATGAGCAGTTCTTC | CASSRDPNNEQFF
TRBJ2-7 | 14 | NA | NA | TRBV11-2 | TGTGCCAGCAGCTTAGGAGGCGGGACCTACGAGCAGTACTTC | CASSLGGGTYEQYF
TRBJ2-1 | 13 | NA | NA | TRBV9 | TGTGCCAGCAGCGTAGGGGGATTCCATGAGCAGTTCTTC | CASSVGGFHEQFF
TRBJ2-7 | 12 | NA | TRBD1 | TRBV30 | TGTGCCTGGAGACAGGGGAGTCACGAGCAGTACTTC | CAWRQGSHEQYF
TRBJ2-1 | 13 | NA | TRBD2 | TRBV30 | TGTGCCTGGACTAGCGGGAGGGTAAATGAGCAGTTCTTC | CAWTSGRVNEQFF
TRBJ2-1 | 15 | NA | TRBD2 | TRBV9 | TGTGCCAGCAGCACGGGGACTACCCAATACAATGAGCAGTTCTTC | CASSTGTTQYNEQFF
TRBJ1-4 | 14 | once | NA | TRBV6-5 | TGTGCCAGCAGGACCCGTTGGGAGGGTGAAAAACTGTTTTTT | CASRTRWEGEKLFF
TRBJ1-5 | 15 | NA | TRBD1 | TRBV7-9 | TGTGCCAGCAGCTCAGCCGGGACAGGGAATCAGCCCCAGCATTTT | CASSSAGTGNQPQHF
TRBJ2-7 | 14 | NA | NA | TRBV29-1 | TGCAGCGTTATTTCTAGCGAGAACACCTACGAGCAGTACTTC | CSVISSENTYEQYF
TRBJ2-7 | 11 | NA | NA | TRBV7-9 | TGTGCCAGCAGCACCGACTACGAGCAGTACTTC | CASSTDYEQYF
TRBJ2-7 | 13 | NA | TRBD1 | TRBV2 | TGTGCCACCACGGGACAGGCCTCCTACGAGCAGTACTTC | CATTGQASYEQYF
TRBJ2-1 | 13 | NA | NA | TRBV27 | TGTGCCAGCAGTTTCCTCCTCCGTCCGGGGCAGTTCTTC | CASSFLLRPGQFF
TRBJ2-7 | 14 | NA | NA | TRBV5-1 | TGTGCCAGCAGCCCACCATCACTACGGGGCGAGCAGTACTTC | CASSPPSLRGEQYF
TRBJ2-7 | 15 | NA | TRBD2 | TRBV5-4 | TGTGCCAGCAGCCTATCGACTAGCGGGAGGGACGAGCAGTACTTC | CASSLSTSGRDEQYF
TRBJ1-5 | 13 | NA | NA | TRBV7-9 | TGTGCCAGCAGCTTGGGTCCCAATCAGCCCCAGCATTTT | CASSLGPNQPQHF
TRBJ2-7 | 15 | NA | NA | TRBV18 | TGTGCCAGCTCACCACTAACCGTCGGGGAAAACGAGCAGTACTTC | CASSPLTVGENEQYF
TRBJ1-2 | 14 | NA | NA | TRBV27 | TGTGCCAGCAGTTTACGGCCGGCGTCCTATGGCTACACCTTC | CASSLRPASYGYTF
TRBJ2-1 | 14 | NA | NA | TRBV5-6 | TGTGCCAGCAACTGGGCAGACTCCTACAATGAGCAGTTCTTC | CASNWADSYNEQFF
TRBJ2-7 | 16 | NA | NA | TRBV4-2 | TGTGCCAGCAGCCAAGAAGTCTCTAGCGCCACCTACGAGCAGTACTTC | CASSQEVSSATYEQYF
TRBJ1-2 | 12 | NA | NA | TRBV6-5 | TGTGCCAGCAGCCCCCAGGGTCGTGGCTACACCTTC | CASSPQGRGYTF
TRBJ2-3 | 14 | NA | TRBD1 | TRBV6-5 | TGTGCCAGCAGTCCACGACAGGGATCAGATACGCAGTATTTT | CASSPRQGSDTQYF
TRBJ1-1 | 15 | NA | NA | TRBV6-5 | TGTGCCAGCAGTTATTATACAGGGATGAACACTGAAGCTTTCTTT | CASSYYTGMNTEAFF
TRBJ2-1 | 14 | NA | TRBD2 | TRBV19 | TGTGCCAGTAGTATAGGCGGGGGCTACAATGAGCAGTTCTTC | CASSIGGGYNEQFF
TRBJ2-7 | 14 | few | TRBD2 | TRBV2 | TGTGCCAGCAGTGGGAGCGGGAGCTCCTACGAGCAGTACTTC | CASSGSGSSYEQYF
TRBJ2-3 | 16 | NA | TRBD2 | TRBV7-6 | TGTGCCAGCAGCTTAGTGGGACGGGGAGGGACAGATACGCAGTATTTT | CASSLVGRGGTDTQYF
TRBJ2-5 | 13 | NA | NA | TRBV11-3 | TGTGCCAGCAGTGACAGTAACCAAGAGACCCAGTACTTC | CASSDSNQETQYF
TRBJ2-2 | 15 | NA | NA | TRBV6-5 | TGTGCCAGCCATTCCGGACATACTAACACCGGGGAGCTGTTTTTT | CASHSGHTNTGELFF
TRBJ2-1 | 13 | medium-sized | TRBD1 | TRBV30 | TGTGCCTGGAGTGTTGGGACAGGGGGTGAGCAGTTCTTC | CAWSVGTGGEQFF
TRBJ2-2 | 14 | NA | NA | TRBV19 | TGTGCCAGTAGTATAACGAAGTACACCGGGGAGCTGTTTTTT | CASSITKYTGELFF
TRBJ2-2 | 12 | once | NA | TRBV5-1 | TGCGCCAGCAGCGGGGAAAGCGGGGAGCTGTTTTTT | CASSGESGELFF
TRBJ2-2 | 16 | few | NA | TRBV4-3 | TGCGCCAGCAGCCAAGAGTTGGGTAGTCCCTCCGGGGAGCTGTTTTTT | CASSQELGSPSGELFF
TRBJ2-1 | 17 | NA | TRBD2 | TRBV7-9 | TGTGCCAGCAGCCCTCGTAATAGCGGGAGGGCCCACAATGAGCAGTTCTTC | CASSPRNSGRAHNEQFF
TRBJ2-5 | 15 | NA | NA | TRBV4-2 | TGTGCCAGCAGCCAAGACCAGGACTTACAAGAGACCCAGTACTTC | CASSQDQDLQETQYF
TRBJ2-7 | 13 | NA | NA | TRBV6-5 | TGTGCCAGCAGTTACTCGATTGGGGCCGAGCAGTACTTC | CASSYSIGAEQYF
TRBJ2-2 | 13 | NA | NA | TRBV27 | TGTGCCAGCAGTTGGAGACGCACCGGGGAGCTGTTTTTT | CASSWRRTGELFF
TRBJ2-5 | 19 | NA | TRBD1 | TRBV7-9 | TGTGCCAGCAGCTTACCCTTCAAAGGGGGCCGGAAATACCAAGAGACCCAGTACTTC | CASSLPFKGGRKYQETQYF
TRBJ2-7 | 13 | NA | NA | TRBV5-5 | TGTGCCAGCAGCTTGGGGGGGACCTACGAGCAGTACTTC | CASSLGGTYEQYF
TRBJ1-2 | 12 | NA | NA | TRBV6-9 | TGTGCCAGCAGTCGGGAGAACTATGGCTACACCTTC | CASSRENYGYTF
TRBJ2-7 | 14 | NA | TRBD1 | TRBV4-2 | TGTGCCAGCAGAGGACAGGGGAGCTCCTACGAGCAGTACTTC | CASRGQGSSYEQYF
TRBJ2-5 | 13 | NA | TRBD1 | TRBV7-9 | TGTGCCAGCAGCCCGACAGGGAGAGAGACCCAGTACTTC | CASSPTGRETQYF